This T cell receptor (beta chain) was captured in a study of CD8 T cells in Susac syndrome. TCR beta sequences were obtained from blood CD8+ and CD4+ T cells. TEMRA cells were enriched by FACS, while CD8+ and CD4+ T cells were obtained through a negative isolation that was performed magnetically. The CDR3 runs to 16 residues. Trimming removed 4 bases at V and 1 base at J, with 15 bases between. Germline CDR1 reads SGHNT; CDR2 reads YYREEE (reference sequence). After extraction with the RNeasy kit, roughly 0.5 to 1 ug of the RNA was reverse transcribed using random hexamers. An immunoSEQ multiplex PCR amplified TCR beta CDR3 over 54 Vbeta and 13 Jbeta. TCRdb re-derived calls from the immunoSEQ multiplex PCR reads in MiXCR, one entry per CDR3 protein. This sample has 250,000 to 300,000 distinct CDR3 sequences, with over 75% found just once.

The receptor was isolated from a human donor with multiple sclerosis. The chain joins TRBV5-4 to TRBJ2-4, with D maybe TRBD2 (6 bases). Sequenced material: CD8+ T cells from PBMCs. CDR3 nucleotides: TGTGCCAGCAGCCGGCGGGGCCTCGGGGCCAAAAACATTCAGTACTTC. Translation: CASSRRGLGAKNIQYF.